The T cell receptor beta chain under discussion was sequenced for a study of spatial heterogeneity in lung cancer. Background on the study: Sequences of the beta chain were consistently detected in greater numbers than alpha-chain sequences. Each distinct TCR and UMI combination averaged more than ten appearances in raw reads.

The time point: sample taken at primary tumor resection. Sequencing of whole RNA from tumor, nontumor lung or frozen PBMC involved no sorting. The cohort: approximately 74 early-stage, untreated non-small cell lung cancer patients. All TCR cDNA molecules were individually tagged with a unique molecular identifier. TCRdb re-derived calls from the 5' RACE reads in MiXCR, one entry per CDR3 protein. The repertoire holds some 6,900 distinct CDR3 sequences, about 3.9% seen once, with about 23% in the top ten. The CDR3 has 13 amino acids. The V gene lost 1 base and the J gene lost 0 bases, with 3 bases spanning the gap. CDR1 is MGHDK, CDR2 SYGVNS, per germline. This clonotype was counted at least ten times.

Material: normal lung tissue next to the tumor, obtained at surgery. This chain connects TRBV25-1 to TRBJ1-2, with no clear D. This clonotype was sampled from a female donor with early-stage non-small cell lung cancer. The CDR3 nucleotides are TGTGCCAGCAGTGAATCTACTAACTATGGCTACACCTTC. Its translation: CASSESTNYGYTF.